The present entry profiles one T cell receptor (beta chain) with its context. After constant-region reverse-primer amplification, full-length variable regions underwent semi-nested PCR with Nested Universal Primer A. TCRdb ran MiXCR on the 5' RACE reads and lists one entry per CDR3 protein. The sample has tens of thousands of distinct CDR3 sequences; roughly 30% are singletons. Germline V gene data show CDR1 as SGHTA and CDR2 as FQGNSA. The CDR3 covers 14 residues. Trimming removed 5 bases from V and 12 bases from J; junction bases left unmatched: 13. The gene calls are TRBV7-2 and TRBJ1-1, with 9 nucleotides matching TRBD1. Sample: naive CD4+ T cells sorted from blood. Subset indicated: naive CD4+ T cells, CD4+CD45RA+CD25-. The receptor comes from a female donor with breast cancer. The CDR3 bases are TGTGCCAGCAGCCAAGAAAACAGGGGGCGTGGGTCTTTCTTT. Translation: CASSQENRGRGSFF.